Sequencing of this TCR beta chain was carried out in a study of blood T cell repertoires in COVID-19. CDR3 size: 16 residues. V was shortened by 4 bases and J by 4 bases, with 17 bases between the two germline ends. The germline CDR1 and CDR2 sequences are SGDLS and YYNGEE. Authors' analysis steps: Amplification from reference gene primers served as the basis for estimated nucleated cell counts. The method was immunoSEQ multiplex PCR; TCRdb's version includes in-frame clones alone and lacks a portion of them. Clone size and V and J calls were adopted from that table, with D and trimming inferred from the DNA. The sample includes roughly 75,000 clones, less than 90% of them seen just once. Followed longitudinally, the Seattle patients had been enrolled during active infection.

The V and J genes are TRBV9 and TRBJ2-2, with D possibly being TRBD2 (6 bases). The sample was peripheral blood. This TCR was recovered from a man aged 45-65 years with COVID-19, enrolled during active disease. The CDR3 bases are TGTGCCAGCAGCTTCGAACCGGGACTTCCCACCGGGGAGCTGTTTTTT. Translation: CASSFEPGLPTGELFF. The full variable domain, its missing parts supplied by reference TRBV9 and TRBJ2-2, is DSGVTQTPKHLITATGQRVTLRCSPRSGDLSVYWYQQSLDQGLQFLIQYYNGEERAKGNILERFSAQQFPDLHSELNLSSLELGDSALYFCASSFEPGLPTGELFFGEGSRLTVL.